The 26 T cell receptor beta chains listed next were all sequenced from one sample in a study of cytomegalovirus exposure and HLA in healthy donors. TCRdb's table, derived via immunoSEQ multiplex PCR, lists solely in-frame clones and lacks some. The repertoire has over 150,000 clones, about 90% of them found once; the top ten carry around 3%. Source material: PBMCs. These receptors originate from a woman under 30 in good health and CMV-seropositive.

DNA for the CDR3: TGTGCCAGCAGCTTAGATCCCCCCCAGGTCGGCTCGTACGAGCAGTACTTC. Translation gives CASSLDPPQVGSYEQYF. The rearrangement uses TRBV7-8 and TRBJ2-7; D uncertain. The CDR3 runs 17 residues. Deletions cut 1 base from V and 4 bases from J, with 20 bases between. Germline lookup yields CDR1 SGHVS and CDR2 FQNEAQ.

This clone is a singleton in its sample. The DNA of the CDR3 is TGTGCCAGCTCACCAACAGGGCGCGAGACCCAGTACTTC. This codes for CASSPTGRETQYF. The chain carries TRBV18 and TRBJ2-5; TRBD1 is a possible D gene (6 bases). Trimming left V 2 bases short and J 5 bases short, with 9 bases between. The CDR3 loop spans 13 amino acids. The germline gives CDR1 KGHSH, CDR2 LQKENI.

This clone appeared once. The genes are TRBV27 and TRBJ1-5; 7 positions match TRBD1. J lost 2 bases, V lost 2 bases, and 3 bases had no gene match. Germline V CDR1 and CDR2: MNHEY, SMNVEV (reference sequence). The CDR3 runs to 15 residues. CDR3 nucleotides: TGTGCCAGCAGTTTACTTGGGACAGGCAATCAGCCCCAGCATTTT. Protein product: CASSLLGTGNQPQHF.

This chain links TRBV5-4 with TRBJ2-5, with TRBD2 matching over 9 bases. The CDR3 runs 14 residues. With 7 bases clipped from V and 5 bases from J, the junction kept 9 bases outside the gene matches. Germline V gives CDR1 SGHNT, CDR2 YYREEE (reference sequence). CDR3 nucleotide sequence: TGTGCCAGCCTTGGCGGGGGGGAGCAGGAGACCCAGTACTTC. Translating gives CASLGGGEQETQYF.

V usage is TRBV11-2 and J usage is TRBJ1-5; 7 nucleotides agree with TRBD1. The CDR3 runs 16 residues. Trimming removed 4 bases from V and 1 base from J; junction bases left unmatched: 7. Germline V gives CDR1 SGHAT, CDR2 FQNNGV. The CDR3: CASSSTQGKSNQPQHF. CDR3 sequence (DNA): TGTGCCAGCAGCTCCACACAGGGGAAAAGCAATCAGCCCCAGCATTTT.

The gene calls are TRBV18 and TRBJ1-5; TRBD1 matches at 7 bases. V gave up 4 bases and J gave up 5 bases; unmatched junction bases: 2. The CDR3 covers 13 residues. In germline, CDR1 is KGHSH, CDR2 LQKENI. The CDR3 spells CASSQQGHQPQHF. The CDR3 DNA is TGTGCCAGCTCACAACAGGGGCATCAGCCCCAGCATTTT. The full variable domain, completed using reference TRBV18 and TRBJ1-5, is NAGVMQNPRHLVRRRGQEARLRCSPMKGHSHVYWYRQLPEEGLKFMVYLQKENIIDESGMPKERFSAEFPKEGPSILRIQQVVRGDSAAYFCASSQQGHQPQHFGDGTRLSIL.

This rearrangement joins TRBV19 to TRBJ2-7, with 8 bases identical to TRBD2. There are 15 residues in the CDR3. The trim removed 5 bases at V and 1 base at J, leaving 7 bases unmatched. Germline V lookup: CDR1 LNHDA, CDR2 SQIVND (reference sequence). For the CDR3, the DNA is TGTGCCAGTAGTCCCAGGCTAGCGGGTTCCTACGAGCAGTACTTC. This encodes CASSPRLAGSYEQYF.

CDR3 sequence reads: CAWSVGRAYEQYF. As DNA, the CDR3 is TGTGCCTGGAGTGTAGGCAGGGCCTACGAGCAGTACTTC. This chain uses TRBV30 with TRBJ2-7, with D tentatively TRBD1 (5 bases). The CDR3 has 13 residues. V was shortened by 0 bases and J by 2 bases, with 8 bases between the two germline ends. The germline V gene encodes CDR1 GTSNPN and CDR2 SVGIG (reference sequence).

J is TRBJ2-3 and V is TRBV9; D gene unclear. The CDR3 loop spans 17 amino acids. Trimming took off 1 base at V and 2 bases at J, with 17 bases between the two ends. Germline V CDR1 and CDR2: SGDLS, YYNGEE. CDR3 loop: CASSVNHGQVATDTQYF. DNA for the CDR3: TGTGCCAGCAGCGTAAATCATGGGCAGGTCGCCACAGATACGCAGTATTTT.

This clone was recorded only once. This chain connects TRBV18 to TRBJ2-3, with TRBD1 matching 9 bases. This CDR3 is 15 amino acids long. CDR1 is KGHSH, CDR2 LQKENI, per germline. V lost 2 bases and J lost 3; bases outside the gene matches: 3. CDR3 region: CASSPRTGATDTQYF. In nucleotides, the CDR3 is TGTGCCAGCTCACCAAGGACAGGGGCAACAGATACGCAGTATTTT.

This clone has just one count. J is TRBJ2-3 and V is TRBV27; D unresolved. Germline V CDR1 and CDR2: MNHEY, SMNVEV (reference sequence). The CDR3 consists of 18 residues. V lost 6 bases to trimming and J lost 2 bases, with 24 bases between them. In nucleotides, the CDR3 is TGTGCCAGCAGCTCCCCTATTGACAAATTAGGCCTCACAGATACGCAGTATTTT. It yields the protein CASSSPIDKLGLTDTQYF.

The sample holds one count of this clone. The J gene is TRBJ1-1, the V gene TRBV7-9; TRBD1 might be the D (6 bases). Trimming cost V 5 bases and J 6 bases, with 16 bases left between them. The germline gives CDR1 SEHNR, CDR2 FQNEAQ (reference sequence). This CDR3 region has 14 residues. The CDR3 DNA sequence: TGTGCCAGCAGCCATCGAACGGGGGGCCCTGAAGCTTTCTTT. Residues: CASSHRTGGPEAFF.

The rearrangement links TRBV4-1 to TRBJ2-3; 8 bases line up with TRBD2. This CDR3 is 15 amino acids long. The ends lost 5 bases at V and 2 bases at J; junction bases unmatched: 6. Germline V lookup: CDR1 MGHRA, CDR2 YSYEKL. The CDR3, as DNA: TGCGCCAGCAGCTTTTTAGCGGGGACCACAGATACGCAGTATTTT. Its translation is CASSFLAGTTDTQYF.

V is TRBV13 and J is TRBJ2-7; 7 bases fit TRBD2. Germline V gene data show CDR1 as PRHDT and CDR2 as FYEKMQ (reference sequence). The ends lost 9 bases at V and 0 bases at J; junction bases unmatched: 11. The CDR3 extends over 15 amino acids. The CDR3, as DNA: TGTGCCAGTACCTACAAGGGCGGGAGCTCCTACGAGCAGTACTTC. Protein sequence: CASTYKGGSSYEQYF. The full variable domain, with the rest looked up from reference TRBV13 and TRBJ2-7, is AAGVIQSPRHLIKEKRETATLKCYPIPRHDTVYWYQQGPGQDPQFLISFYEKMQSDKGSIPDRFSAQQFSDYHSELNMSSLELGDSALYFCASTYKGGSSYEQYFGPGTRLTVT.

The chain is built from TRBV28 and TRBJ1-2; TRBD1 aligns across 9 bases. The CDR3 spans 16 residues. J was trimmed by 5 bases and V by 4 bases; bases with no gene match: 11. Germline values: CDR1 MDHEN, CDR2 SYDVKM. CDR3 nucleotides: TGTGCCAGCAGTTATCAACCGACAGGGGGTTTATATGGCTACACCTTC. Its protein is CASSYQPTGGLYGYTF.

The rearrangement joins TRBV6-1 to TRBJ2-5, with a possible D match to TRBD2 (6 bases). This CDR3 region has 13 residues. Trimming left V 5 bases short and J 5 bases short, with 12 bases between. Germline V lookup: CDR1 MNHNS, CDR2 SASEGT. CDR3 nucleotide sequence: TGTGCCAGCAGTCCACGGGGGTGGGAGACCCAGTACTTC. It codes for CASSPRGWETQYF.

The chain has TRBV30 and TRBJ1-1; D ambiguous. Germline CDR1 GTSNPN, CDR2 SVGIG (reference sequence). Trimming cost V 2 bases and J 5 bases, with 12 bases left between them. The CDR3 spans 13 residues. Here the CDR3 reads CAWSQGGRTEAFF. The DNA for the CDR3 is TGTGCCTGGAGTCAAGGAGGGAGGACTGAAGCTTTCTTT.

The chain employs TRBV7-2 and TRBJ2-7, with 9 bases fitting TRBD2. V trimming: 1 base; J trimming: 4 bases; junction bases outside the gene matches: 5. This CDR3 has 15 residues. Germline V gene lookup returns CDR1 SGHTA and CDR2 FQGNSA. The CDR3 DNA reads as TGTGCCAGCAGCTTAGAACCTAGCGGGACTTACGAGCAGTACTTC. Encoded protein: CASSLEPSGTYEQYF.

V gene TRBV2 combines with J gene TRBJ2-1; no clear D. Deletions cut 4 bases from V and 13 bases from J, with 11 bases between. This CDR3 has 11 residues. CDR1 SNHLY and CDR2 FYNNEI come from the germline V gene. CDR3: CASSVRDKQFF. For the CDR3, the DNA is TGTGCCAGCAGTGTTCGAGACAAACAGTTCTTC.

This clone was recorded a few times. The chain employs TRBV28 and TRBJ1-5; D gene ambiguous. Trimming took 5 bases from V and 1 from J, leaving 9 bases between them. The CDR3 has 14 amino acids. Germline assignment: CDR1 MDHEN and CDR2 SYDVKM. The CDR3 reads CASSSPNSNQPQHF. CDR3 bases: TGTGCCAGCAGTAGCCCCAACAGCAATCAGCCCCAGCATTTT. Full variable domain (missing parts from reference TRBV28 and TRBJ1-5): DVKVTQSSRYLVKRTGEKVFLECVQDMDHENMFWYRQDPGLGLRLIYFSYDVKMKEKGDIPEGYSVSREKKERFSLILESASTNQTSMYLCASSSPNSNQPQHFGDGTRLSIL.

The gene calls are TRBV30 and TRBJ1-6; 10 bases are a match to TRBD1. CDR3 length equals 13 residues. Germline values: CDR1 GTSNPN, CDR2 SVGIG (reference sequence). Trimming at V came to 5 bases and at J to 8 bases, leaving 3 bases not matched to a gene. The CDR3 coding sequence is TGTGCCTGGGCCGGGACAGGGGATTCACCCCTCCACTTT. It specifies CAWAGTGDSPLHF.

The V gene is TRBV27, the J gene TRBJ2-7; 8 bases agree with TRBD2. Germline V gene lookup returns CDR1 MNHEY and CDR2 SMNVEV (reference sequence). This CDR3 spans 13 amino acids. The V segment lost 4 bases and the J segment 5 bases; nucleotides outside the gene matches: 4. Written as DNA, the CDR3 is TGTGCCAGCAGTTGGACTAGCTTCAACGAGCAGTACTTC. This encodes CASSWTSFNEQYF.

The J gene is TRBJ1-1, the V gene TRBV19; 9 nucleotides agree with TRBD1. Unmatched junction bases numbered 12, after V lost 4 bases and J lost 6 bases. The CDR3 consists of 16 residues. CDR1 and CDR2 from the germline V gene are LNHDA and SQIVND (reference sequence). In DNA form, the CDR3 reads TGTGCCAGTAGTAAACGGACAGGGGACCGTCGCGCTGAAGCTTTCTTT. This translates into CASSKRTGDRRAEAFF.

This clone showed up just once. The V call is TRBV5-1, the J call TRBJ1-1, with D unresolved. This CDR3 spans 12 amino acids. Germline CDR1 and CDR2: SGHRS and YFSETQ. V was trimmed by 0 bases and J by 9 bases, leaving 9 bases between them. DNA for the CDR3: TGCGCCAGCAGCTTGGCCGAGGGTAAAGCTTTCTTT. Translation: CASSLAEGKAFF.

J is TRBJ1-2 and V is TRBV5-4; D is uncertain. This CDR3 has 15 amino acids. Trimming left V 0 bases short and J 0 bases short, with 9 bases between. Germline CDR1 and CDR2: SGHNT and YYREEE (reference sequence). The CDR3 DNA reads as TGTGCCAGCAGCTTGGGTCAGGTACCTAACTATGGCTACACCTTC. This sequence encodes CASSLGQVPNYGYTF.

The chain is built from TRBV7-2 and TRBJ2-5; TRBD1 matches at 8 bases. The V gene end was trimmed by 6 bases and the J gene end by 2 bases; junction bases not matched to a gene: 14. The CDR3 covers 17 residues. Germline CDR1 and CDR2: SGHTA and FQGNSA. The DNA for the CDR3 is TGTGCCAGCAGTCCCGGACAGGGTGGAGGGACACAAGAGACCCAGTACTTC. Residues: CASSPGQGGGTQETQYF.